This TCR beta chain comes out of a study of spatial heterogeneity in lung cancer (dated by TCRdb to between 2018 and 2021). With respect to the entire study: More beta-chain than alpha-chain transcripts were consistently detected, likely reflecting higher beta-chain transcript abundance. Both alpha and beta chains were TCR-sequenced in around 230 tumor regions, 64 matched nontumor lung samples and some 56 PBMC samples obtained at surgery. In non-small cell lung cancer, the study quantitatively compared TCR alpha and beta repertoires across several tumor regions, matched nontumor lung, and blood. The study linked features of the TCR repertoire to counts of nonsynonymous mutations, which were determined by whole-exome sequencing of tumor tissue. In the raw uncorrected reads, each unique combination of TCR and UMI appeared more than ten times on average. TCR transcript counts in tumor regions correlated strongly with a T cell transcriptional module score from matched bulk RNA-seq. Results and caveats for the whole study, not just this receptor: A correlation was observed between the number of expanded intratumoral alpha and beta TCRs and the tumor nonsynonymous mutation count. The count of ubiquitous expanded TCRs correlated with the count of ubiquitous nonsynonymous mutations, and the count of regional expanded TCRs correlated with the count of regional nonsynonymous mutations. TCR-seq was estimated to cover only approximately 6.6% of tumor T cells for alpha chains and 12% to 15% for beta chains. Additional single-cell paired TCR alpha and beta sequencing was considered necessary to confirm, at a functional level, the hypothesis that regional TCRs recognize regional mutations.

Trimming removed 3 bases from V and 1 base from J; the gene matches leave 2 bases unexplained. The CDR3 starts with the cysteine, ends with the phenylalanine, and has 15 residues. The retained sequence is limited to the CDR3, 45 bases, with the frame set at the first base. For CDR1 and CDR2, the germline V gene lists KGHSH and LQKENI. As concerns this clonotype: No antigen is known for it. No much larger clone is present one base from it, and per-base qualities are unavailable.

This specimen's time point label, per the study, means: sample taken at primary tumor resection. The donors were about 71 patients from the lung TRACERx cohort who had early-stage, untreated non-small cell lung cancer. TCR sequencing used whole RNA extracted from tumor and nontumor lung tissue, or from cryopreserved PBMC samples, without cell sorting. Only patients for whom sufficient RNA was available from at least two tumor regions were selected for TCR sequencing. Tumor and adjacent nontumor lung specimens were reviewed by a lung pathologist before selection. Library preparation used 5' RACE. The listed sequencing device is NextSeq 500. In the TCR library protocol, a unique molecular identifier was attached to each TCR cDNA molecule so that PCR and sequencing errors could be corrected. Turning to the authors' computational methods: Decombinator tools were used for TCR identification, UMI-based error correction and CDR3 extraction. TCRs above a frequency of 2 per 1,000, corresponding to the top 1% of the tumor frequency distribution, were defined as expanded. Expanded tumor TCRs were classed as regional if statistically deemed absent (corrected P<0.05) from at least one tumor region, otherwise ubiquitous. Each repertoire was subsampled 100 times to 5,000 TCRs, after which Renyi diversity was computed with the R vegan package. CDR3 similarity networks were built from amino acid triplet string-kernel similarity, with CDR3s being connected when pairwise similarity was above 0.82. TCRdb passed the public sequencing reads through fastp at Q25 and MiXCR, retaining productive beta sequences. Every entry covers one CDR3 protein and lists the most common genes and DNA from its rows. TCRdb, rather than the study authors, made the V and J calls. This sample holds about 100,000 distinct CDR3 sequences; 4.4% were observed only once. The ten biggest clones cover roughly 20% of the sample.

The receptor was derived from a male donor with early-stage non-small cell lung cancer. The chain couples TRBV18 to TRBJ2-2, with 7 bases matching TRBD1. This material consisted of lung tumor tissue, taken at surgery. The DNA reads TGTGCCAGCTCACCGGGGACAGTGAACACCGGGGAGCTGTTTTTT. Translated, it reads CASSPGTVNTGELFF.